This T cell receptor beta chain was documented in a study of T cell repertoires in cytomegalovirus infection. Study at large: CMV epitopes used comprised recently identified HLA-C-restricted ones and well-studied HLA-B-restricted ones. Both a matching HLA type and CMV infection were indicated by public TCR beta signatures. Overall study results and limits: Dominating the ex vivo response were TCR beta clonotypes that were CMV-specific and HLA-C-restricted. CMV carriers with the relevant HLA were identified by cumulative public TCR beta family frequency.

Comment on this clonotype: Its antigen is unidentified.

Germline V gene sequence: CDR1 LGHNA, CDR2 YSLEER. The CDR3 has 14 amino acids. V lost 1 base to trimming and J lost 2 bases, with 9 bases between them. MiXCR was run by TCRdb on the reads, yielding one entry per CDR3 protein. The sample lists about 500,000 distinct CDR3 sequences; roughly a third were seen once. The receptor's source is a human donor in good health (CMV status not recorded). Some clones in this sample may be carry-over from other donors' samples. This specimen was cultured PBMCs, taken from culture after CMV antigen stimulation. The chain employs TRBV4-3 and TRBJ2-7; TRBD2 is a possible D gene (5 bases). In DNA, the CDR3 is TGCGCCAGCAGCCAAGTAGCCGGGGCCTACGAGCAGTACTTC. It specifies CASSQVAGAYEQYF.